This entry features one T cell receptor (beta chain) sequence. This sample is part of a study of T cell responses to AZD1222 COVID-19 vaccine. Profiled with immunoSEQ multiplex PCR; TCRdb holds only in-frame clones, not every one. The table has more than 100,000 clones, 70% to 90% seen once; the top ten hold roughly 4%. The V and J ends lost 2 bases and 6 bases respectively, with 14 bases between them. Germline CDR1 MNHEY, CDR2 SVGEGT. The CDR3 sequence is 15 residues long. J is TRBJ1-5 and V is TRBV6-2 or TRBV6-3; perhaps TRBD1 as D (6 bases). The receptor was derived from an adult in good health. Specimen: peripheral blood, collected on day 0 of AZD1222 vaccination. CDR3 loop: CASSYAGRGRQPQHF. The CDR3 region has the DNA TGTGCCAGCAGTTACGCGGGCAGGGGCCGTCAGCCCCAGCATTTT.